Described below is a single T cell receptor beta chain sequence and its context. Profiled with immunoSEQ multiplex PCR; TCRdb holds only in-frame clones, not every one. The sample consists of 300,000 to 400,000 clones, roughly 84% of them appearing once. The sample belongs to a study of Ad26.COV2.S vaccination and SARS-CoV-2 variants. Study-wide background: Intramuscular Ad26.COV2.S doses were given once or twice, 56 days apart.

Trimming took off 3 bases at V and 0 bases at J, with 15 bases between the two ends. This CDR3 spans 17 amino acids. The germline CDR1 and CDR2 sequences are LGHNT and FRNRAP. The sample's treatment: roughly 19 received Ad26.COV2.S at low or high dose, single or two shots; about 5 received placebo; per-sample allocation not given. Sampling took place 63 days after the first vaccine or placebo injection. The input for sequencing was peripheral blood, taken in a trial of Ad26.COV2.S vaccine versus placebo. The chain joins TRBV12-5 to TRBJ1-3; D not resolved. This TCR came from a person between 18 and 60 years old who received the Ad26.COV2.S COVID-19 vaccine or a placebo. The CDR3 coding sequence is TGTGCTAGTGGTTTTCCCTCCGGACGGAGCTCTGGAAACACCATATATTTT. It yields the protein CASGFPSGRSSGNTIYF.